This T cell receptor (beta chain) appears in the sequencing data of a study of blood T cell repertoires in COVID-19 (dated by TCRdb to the early 2020s). About the study as a whole: Collaborator samples came from the United States, Italy and Spain and covered acute and convalescent phases of COVID-19. The prospective study material was composed of cDNA or gDNA derived from T cells, B-cell-depleted T cells, or PBMCs. Deeply sampled blood TCRbeta repertoires from subjects exposed to, actively infected with, or recovered from COVID-19 were included in the dataset. The repertoires were made available in a free public database intended to serve as a resource for research on the immune response to SARS-CoV-2. Samples were obtained from the ongoing ImmuneRACE study (first 160 participants) and from roughly 1,300 subjects provided by 6 global collaborators. The sample metadata nearly always contained a de-identified subject ID, COVID-19 status, age in years and sex. Where available, HLA class I and class II types were taken from metadata supplied by the sample provider and were not determined by assay-based typing.

The immunoSEQ Assay, a bias-controlled multiplex PCR, was used to amplify TCRbeta CDR3 regions from genomic DNA. In the original analysis: Nucleated cell counts per sample were estimated from amplification of reference gene primers within the assay. Sequence reads were collapsed and filtered to measure the absolute abundance of every unique TCRbeta CDR3 rearrangement. Productive Simpson clonality was computed per sample as the square root of Simpson's diversity index over productive rearrangements. The clones in this table, taken by TCRdb from immuneACCESS, are in-frame only. Not every clone is retained; where verified, under half of the shortfall comes from an unresolved V gene, and the cause of the rest is unknown. The V and J calls and the clone size are those of that table, but D and trimming were determined from the DNA. Recorded for this sample are 200,000 to 250,000 clones; about nine tenths of them occurred a single time. About 6% of the sample rests with the top ten.

CDR1 and CDR2 are drawn from the germline V gene: SGHTS, YDEGEE. The CDR3 goes from the cysteine to the phenylalanine over 13 residues. Just CDR3 DNA is preserved here, 39 bases in frame from base 1. The germline ends are 10 bases apart after V is trimmed by 5 bases and J by 1 base. With respect to this clone: Its antigen is not yet known. No quality values exist for individual bases; no much larger clone is one base distant.

Enrolling through a virtual design, the prospective study's participants ranged in age from roughly 18 to 89 years and lived across roughly 23 United States geographic areas. In the prospective study, cohorts were assigned on the basis of participant-reported clinical history obtained from a screening survey and a study questionnaire. In the prospective study, mobile phlebotomists collected whole blood, serum and a nasopharyngeal or oropharyngeal swab from each participant. Participants in the prospective study had the option to provide additional blood draws and questionnaires over an approximately 2-month period. Prospective study blood samples were shipped either frozen or at room temperature before DNA extraction. Broad study findings and their caveats: The quantity of clinical and demographic metadata differed by source and by participant and was supplied without curation.

The sequence was obtained from a woman younger than 45 with acute COVID-19. The chain was built from TRBV5-8 and TRBJ2-7, with the D gene not confidently named. Sequencing was performed on PBMCs or T cells enriched from blood (not recorded which). The sequenced DNA: TGTGCCAGCAGATACACCGGGTCCTACGAGCAGTACTTC. Translation gives CASRYTGSYEQYF.